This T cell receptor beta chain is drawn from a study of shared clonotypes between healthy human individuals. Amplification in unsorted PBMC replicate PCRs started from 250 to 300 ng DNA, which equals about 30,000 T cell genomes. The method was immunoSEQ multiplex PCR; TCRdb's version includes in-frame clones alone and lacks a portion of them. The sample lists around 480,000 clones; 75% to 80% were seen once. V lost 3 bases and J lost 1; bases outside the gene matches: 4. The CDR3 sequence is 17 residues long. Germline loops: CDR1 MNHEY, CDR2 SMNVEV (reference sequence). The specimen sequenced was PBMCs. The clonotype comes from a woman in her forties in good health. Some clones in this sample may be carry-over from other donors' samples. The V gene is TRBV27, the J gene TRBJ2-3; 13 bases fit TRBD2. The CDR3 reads CASSLAGLAGRTDTQYF. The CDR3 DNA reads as TGTGCCAGCAGTTTGGCGGGACTAGCGGGGCGCACAGATACGCAGTATTTT.